This entry is about one T cell receptor beta chain. Germline V gene data show CDR1 as SGHRS and CDR2 as YFSETQ. This CDR3 is 16 amino acids long. J gave up 7 bases and V 4 bases, and 15 bases lay outside the gene matches. Original processing methods: Amplification from reference gene primers served as the basis for estimated nucleated cell counts. Generated by immunoSEQ multiplex PCR, the TCRdb table keeps only in-frame clones and is missing some. The V and J calls and clone size are taken from that table; D and trimming were inferred from the DNA. This sample has some 66,000 clones, with roughly three quarters found just once. The sample belongs to a study of blood T cell repertoires in COVID-19. Study background: Sample material is recorded as cDNA or gDNA derived from T cells, B-cell-depleted T cells, or PBMCs.

The V and J genes are TRBV5-1 and TRBJ1-2, with 8 bases aligning to TRBD1. Sequencing was performed on peripheral blood. This clonotype was obtained from an elderly woman with acute or convalescent COVID-19. CDR3 DNA: TGCGCCAGCAGCCCCCAGCCGGGGCAGGGGGCGAGTGGCTACACCTTC. This codes for CASSPQPGQGASGYTF.